Below are 16 T cell receptor beta chains sequenced from a single sample in a study of CD8 T cells in Susac syndrome. Random hexamers were used to reverse transcribe an amount of about 0.45 to 1 ug RNA. One entry per CDR3 protein, called by TCRdb with MiXCR from the immunoSEQ multiplex PCR reads. The profile shows 210,000 or so distinct CDR3 sequences, about 95% of them singletons. Input material: CD4+ T cells from PBMCs. These receptors were obtained from a human donor with Susac syndrome.

The rearrangement links TRBV20-1 to TRBJ2-3, with 8 bases that match TRBD2. CDR3 length equals 14 residues. Germline V gene lookup returns CDR1 DFQATT and CDR2 SNEGSKA (reference sequence). V shed 7 bases, J shed 4 bases, and the junction held 10 bases outside the gene matches. CDR3 region: CSVRGWRGADTQYF. The CDR3 DNA reads TGCAGTGTAAGGGGCTGGCGGGGGGCAGATACGCAGTATTTT.

The chain is built from TRBV20-1 and TRBJ1-1; D gene uncertain. With 0 bases removed from V and 8 bases from J, the gap between germline ends came to 7 bases. CDR1 is DFQATT and CDR2 is SNEGSKA in the germline V gene (reference sequence). The CDR3 totals 11 residues. The CDR3 sequence is CSARDNVEAFF. The CDR3 DNA reads TGCAGTGCTAGAGATAACGTGGAAGCTTTCTTT.

This chain joins TRBV30 and TRBJ1-2, with 9 bases identical to TRBD1. CDR1 and CDR2 (germline): GTSNPN, SVGIG (reference sequence). The CDR3 is made up of 13 amino acids. V was pared by 3 bases and J by 7 bases, with 6 bases of the junction left unmatched. CDR3 nucleotides: TGTGCCTGGAGAGAACAGGGGGCGCTTGGCTACACCTTC. As protein: CAWREQGALGYTF.

V and J are TRBV7-2 and TRBJ1-2, with D unresolved. The ends were cut back, 2 bases at V and 5 bases at J, with 12 bases in the middle. The CDR3 extends over 14 amino acids. The germline V gene has CDR1 SGHTA and CDR2 FQGNSA. The CDR3 spells CASSLIARDYGYTF. In nucleotides, the CDR3 is TGTGCCAGCAGCTTAATTGCGCGGGATTATGGCTACACCTTC. The variable domain in full, with the rest retrieved from reference TRBV7-2 and TRBJ1-2, is GAGVSQSPSNKVTEKGKDVELRCDPISGHTALYWYRQSLGQGLEFLIYFQGNSAPDKSGLPSDRFSAERTGGSVSTLTIQRTQQEDSAVYLCASSLIARDYGYTFGSGTRLTVV.

In its sample, this clonotype was seen once. V gene TRBV10-3 combines with J gene TRBJ1-6; D unclear. The CDR3 length is 17 residues. Between the trimmed V and J ends, which lost 4 bases and 0 bases, there was a span of 13 bases. Germline V CDR1 and CDR2: ENHRY, SYGVKD. CDR3 residues: CAISVEGSSSYNSPLHF. The CDR3 nucleotides are TGTGCCATCAGTGTGGAAGGGTCTAGCTCCTATAATTCACCCCTCCACTTT.

This rearrangement joins TRBV12-3 or TRBV12-4 to TRBJ2-1; 9 nucleotides agree with TRBD1. This CDR3 contains 14 residues. Losses at the gene ends were 5 bases for V and 12 bases for J; bases not matched to a gene: 11. In nucleotides, the CDR3 is TGTGCCAGCAGTCCAACGGGACAGGGAAAACGGCAGTTCTTC. Translated: CASSPTGQGKRQFF.

The chain has TRBV12-3 or TRBV12-4 and TRBJ1-4; no reliable D call. The CDR3 is made up of 15 amino acids. V was trimmed by 2 bases and J by 4 bases, leaving 11 bases between them. This CDR3 is CASSLNTGSNEKLFF. The CDR3 DNA follows: TGTGCCAGCAGTTTAAATACCGGCAGTAATGAAAAACTGTTTTTT.

The chain recombines TRBV15 with TRBJ2-5; D possibly corresponds to TRBD1 (5 bases). This CDR3 region has 15 residues. The germline V and J ends were trimmed by 0 bases and 5 bases, with 13 bases remaining between them. CDR1 LNHNV and CDR2 YYDKDF come from the germline V gene (reference sequence). CDR3 nucleotide sequence: TGTGCCACCAGCAGAGATAGGACAAGCCGGGAGACCCAGTACTTC. Its translation is CATSRDRTSRETQYF.

The V gene is TRBV24-1, the J gene TRBJ1-5, with D unclear. Germline V gives CDR1 KGHDR, CDR2 SFDVKD. V was pared by 5 bases and J by 5 bases, with 9 bases between. The CDR3 consists of 13 residues. The CDR3 loop is CATSAQRYQPQHF. CDR3 sequence (DNA): TGTGCCACCAGTGCGCAGAGATATCAGCCCCAGCATTTT.

The chain links TRBV5-1 to TRBJ1-5, with 8 bases matching TRBD1. Trimming took 3 bases from V and 2 from J; bases not matched to a gene: 4. Per germline, CDR1 SGHRS and CDR2 YFSETQ. This CDR3 contains 15 residues. CDR3 nucleotide sequence: TGCGCCAGCAGCTCGACAGGGGATGGCAATCAGCCCCAGCATTTT. This sequence encodes CASSSTGDGNQPQHF.

The chain recombines TRBV25-1 with TRBJ1-2; 7 nucleotides align to TRBD1. Per the germline V gene, CDR1 is MGHDK and CDR2 is SYGVNS. V gave up 6 bases and J gave up 6 bases; unmatched junction bases: 13. This CDR3 region has 15 residues. CDR3 amino acids: CASSHGTGDSHGYTF. CDR3 bases: TGTGCCAGCAGCCACGGTACAGGGGATAGCCATGGCTACACCTTC.

This chain links TRBV7-2 with TRBJ1-1; D ambiguous. V was shortened by 4 bases and J by 3 bases, with 9 bases between the two germline ends. CDR3 length equals 13 residues. Germline V gene data show CDR1 as SGHTA and CDR2 as FQGNSA. The CDR3 loop reads CASSSQYDTEAFF. CDR3 DNA sequence: TGTGCCAGCAGCTCCCAGTACGACACTGAAGCTTTCTTT.

The chain links TRBV5-1 to TRBJ1-1, with 7 bases that match TRBD1. This CDR3 comprises 14 residues. After removal of 0 bases from V and 7 bases from J, the junction contained 6 bases not matched to a gene. CDR1 and CDR2 (germline): SGHRS, YFSETQ. CDR3 protein: CASSLGTGYLEAFF. Written as DNA, the CDR3 is TGCGCCAGCAGCTTGGGGACAGGATACCTTGAAGCTTTCTTT.

The CDR3 nucleotides are TGTGCCAGCAGCCCAGGACGGACGACTAATGAAAAACTGTTTTTT. It translates to CASSPGRTTNEKLFF. The gene calls are TRBV7-9 and TRBJ1-4; no definite D call. V lost 5 bases and J 2 bases, leaving 12 bases between the germline ends. This CDR3 has 15 amino acids. Germline V gene sequence: CDR1 SEHNR, CDR2 FQNEAQ (reference sequence). The whole variable domain, filled in from reference TRBV7-9 and TRBJ1-4, reads DTGVSQNPRHKITKRGQNVTFRCDPISEHNRLYWYRQTLGQGPEFLTYFQNEAQLEKSRLLSDRFSAERPKGSFSTLEIQRTEQGDSAMYLCASSPGRTTNEKLFFGSGTQLSVL.

The rearrangement links TRBV4-1 to TRBJ2-2; no firm D call. Per germline, CDR1 MGHRA and CDR2 YSYEKL. The CDR3 is made up of 14 amino acids. The germline V and J ends were trimmed by 0 bases and 9 bases, with 11 bases remaining between them. CDR3 nucleotides: TGCGCCAGCAGCCAAGAAGGCTTTCGCAGGGAGCTGTTTTTT. This sequence encodes CASSQEGFRRELFF.

The CDR3 region is CASRPSGTGSGGYTF. The CDR3 region has the DNA TGTGCCAGCCGACCATCCGGGACAGGGTCGGGGGGCTACACCTTC. The rearrangement uses TRBV6-5 and TRBJ1-2; 9 bases are shared with TRBD1. The CDR3 is 15 amino acids. Germline trimming cut 8 bases from V and 8 bases from J; bases unmatched to any gene: 15. CDR1 and CDR2 from the germline V gene are MNHEY and SVGAGI.